This T cell receptor beta chain appears in the sequencing data of a study of control samples from healthy donors and cancer patients. The length of the CDR3 is 15 residues. Trimming took off 1 base at V and 8 bases at J, with 14 bases between the two ends. CDR1 is LGHNA and CDR2 is YSLEER in the germline V gene. Clones were sequenced by immunoSEQ multiplex PCR, and TCRdb holds only the in-frame ones, with some missing. In the table there are about 160,000 clones, roughly 94% of which are singletons. The sequence came from a woman aged 35 to 49 in good health. The chain carries TRBV4-3 and TRBJ1-4; D may be TRBD1 (6 bases). The source material was blood. The CDR3 DNA reads TGCGCCAGCAGCCAAGGGTTGGGACAAGGAGAAAAACTGTTTTTT. This encodes CASSQGLGQGEKLFF.